Shown below are 16 T cell receptor beta chains from a single sample sequenced in a study of CD4 T cells in relation to SARS-CoV-2 and coronaviruses. Produced via immunoSEQ multiplex PCR; TCRdb's table is partial and in-frame only. Of about 31,000 clones listed, roughly 82% are singletons. These TCRs are of unknown antigen specificity. The sequencing input was memory CD4+ T cells from PBMCs, cultured in vitro. The source of these receptors is an adult with COVID-19.

This clone occurred once. The J gene is TRBJ1-1, the V gene TRBV28; D is perhaps TRBD1 (6 bases). V was trimmed by 5 bases and J by 6 bases, leaving 16 bases between them. In germline, CDR1 is MDHEN, CDR2 SYDVKM. The CDR3 is made up of 14 amino acids. The CDR3 loop reads CASSEQGRRSEAFF. The CDR3 DNA is TGTGCCAGCAGTGAACAGGGAAGGAGGTCTGAAGCTTTCTTT.

This clone came up a few times. This chain links TRBV29-1 with TRBJ2-2; D remains unclear. There are 11 residues in the CDR3. Germline assignment: CDR1 SQVTM and CDR2 ANQGSEA. Trimming removed 4 bases from V and 1 base from J, with 1 base in between. The CDR3 DNA reads as TGCAGCGTTGGGAACACCGGGGAGCTGTTTTTT. This codes for CSVGNTGELFF.

V and J are TRBV10-3 and TRBJ2-7; a weak D match, TRBD1 (6 bases). This CDR3 contains 11 residues. Germline V CDR1 and CDR2: ENHRY, SYGVKD. V shed 9 bases and J shed 4 bases, with 10 bases lying between them. CDR3 region: CAMGTPYEQYF. CDR3 DNA sequence: TGTGCCATGGGGACACCTTACGAGCAGTACTTC.

The chain is built from TRBV28 and TRBJ2-7; D may correspond to TRBD1 or TRBD2 (6 bases each). The CDR3 runs to 12 residues. Trimming took off 5 bases at V and 9 bases at J, with 14 bases between the two ends. Germline CDR1 and CDR2: MDHEN and SYDVKM. The CDR3 sequence is CASSLLRGGQYF. The CDR3 region has the DNA TGTGCCAGCAGTCTCCTCAGGGGAGGGCAGTACTTC.

V usage is TRBV4-2 and J usage is TRBJ2-1; 11 bases agree with TRBD2. The CDR3 spans 16 residues. V was pared by 0 bases and J by 9 bases, with 7 bases of the junction left unmatched. Looked up from germline, CDR1 is LGHNA and CDR2 is YNFKEQ. This chain's CDR3 is CASSQDRSGTSGEQFF. The CDR3 coding sequence is TGTGCCAGCAGCCAAGATCGCAGCGGGACTAGCGGTGAGCAGTTCTTC.

The chain uses TRBV19 and TRBJ2-3; the D gene is possibly TRBD2 (6 bases). The V gene lost 8 bases and the J gene lost 9 bases, with 21 bases spanning the gap. CDR1 is LNHDA, CDR2 SQIVND, per germline (reference sequence). CDR3 length equals 14 residues. The CDR3 nucleotides are TGTGCCAGTGGCCCGGAGGGCCTCAAAGGGACGCAGTATTTT. This gives the protein CASGPEGLKGTQYF.

The genes are TRBV9 and TRBJ2-7, with D uncertain. Trimming left V 5 bases short and J 0 bases short, with 12 bases between. CDR3 size: 14 residues. Germline CDR1 reads SGDLS; CDR2 reads YYNGEE. The CDR3: CASSETVPSYEQYF. Written as DNA, the CDR3 is TGTGCCAGCAGTGAGACTGTGCCCTCCTACGAGCAGTACTTC.

On this clone itself: At one of its ends the junction is not consistent with the germline gene, which may arise from a read error. The rearrangement joins TRBV28 to TRBJ2-7, with 8 bases identical to TRBD1. This CDR3 has 15 residues. Germline V CDR1 and CDR2: MDHEN, SYDVKM. For the CDR3, the DNA is TGTGCCAGCAGTATCCCCGGGACAGGCTCCCACGAGCAGTACTTC. This translates into CASSIPGTGSHEQYF.

The chain uses TRBV5-5 and TRBJ2-1; 10 bases fit TRBD2. The CDR3 covers 15 residues. Unmatched junction bases numbered 9, after V lost 3 bases and J lost 9 bases. Germline assignment: CDR1 SGHKS and CDR2 YYEKEE (reference sequence). The CDR3 DNA follows: TGTGCCAGCAGCTGGCGGACTAGCGGTAGTGGTGAGCAGTTCTTC. Amino acids: CASSWRTSGSGEQFF.

This clone was found a few times. V is TRBV6-6 and J is TRBJ2-1; D not certain. Germline assignment: CDR1 MNHNY and CDR2 SVGAGI (reference sequence). There are 12 residues in the CDR3. Trimming took 7 bases from V and 5 from J, leaving 9 bases between them. CDR3 in DNA: TGTGCCAGCAACCTAGGAGACAATGAGCAGTTCTTC. As protein: CASNLGDNEQFF.

The chain recombines TRBV28 with TRBJ2-7, with 10 bases identical to TRBD2. Unmatched junction bases numbered 9, after V lost 6 bases and J lost 4 bases. This CDR3 contains 15 residues. Germline CDR1 is MDHEN and CDR2 is SYDVKM. The CDR3 here is CASRRPGLAMYEQYF. As DNA, the CDR3 is TGTGCCAGCAGAAGGCCGGGACTAGCGATGTACGAGCAGTACTTC.

The chain combines TRBV11-1 with TRBJ2-1; weak D call: TRBD2 (6 bases). V dropped 1 base and J dropped 2 bases, with 6 bases sitting between them. CDR1 and CDR2 from the germline V gene are SGHAT and FQDESV (reference sequence). The length of the CDR3 is 14 residues. The CDR3: CASSLGTTYNEQFF. The DNA of the CDR3 is TGTGCCAGCAGCTTAGGGACTACCTACAATGAGCAGTTCTTC.

This chain connects TRBV18 to TRBJ2-7; D may be TRBD1 or TRBD2 (5 bases each). The CDR3 is made up of 13 amino acids. V lost 5 bases and J lost 3, with 11 bases in between. CDR1 is KGHSH, CDR2 LQKENI, per germline. CDR3 coding DNA: TGTGCCAGCTCATCGGGACCGCGCTACGAGCAGTACTTC. Translation gives CASSSGPRYEQYF.

The V gene is TRBV11-3, the J gene TRBJ2-5; TRBD1 might be the D (5 bases). This CDR3 contains 15 residues. Germline-derived CDR1 and CDR2 are SGHNT and YENEEA. V lost 4 bases and J 2 bases, leaving 14 bases between the germline ends. CDR3 in DNA: TGTGCCAGCAGCTCATCTTTGACAGAGCAAGAGACCCAGTACTTC. Translating it yields CASSSSLTEQETQYF.

The chain combines TRBV7-9 with TRBJ2-1; tentatively, D is TRBD1 or TRBD2 (5 bases each). The CDR3 is 15 residues long. The germline CDR1 and CDR2 sequences are SEHNR and FQNEAQ (reference sequence). V lost 5 bases and J lost 4, with 15 bases in between. For the CDR3, the DNA is TGTGCCAGCAGCCGAGGGGCCCCCGGGTACAATGAGCAGTTCTTC. This codes for CASSRGAPGYNEQFF.

This clone showed up just a few times. The rearrangement joins TRBV21-1 to TRBJ2-2; the table's D call of TRBD1 was not tested on the DNA. TRBV21-1 is reported as a pseudogene. The CDR3 has 15 amino acids. CDR3 nucleotides: TGTGCCAGCAGCAAAAACAGGGGTAACACCGGGGAGCTGTTTTTT. Translating gives CASSKNRGNTGELFF.